Sequencing of this TCR beta chain was carried out in a study of T cell responses to AZD1222 COVID-19 vaccine. Study overall: Investigators merged groups given second doses at roughly 4 or roughly 12 weeks.

As for this clone: The target antigen is unknown.

Study findings and constraints: Vaccine-associated CD4 TCRs spanned spike, dominant at 160-218 and 743-854. Nearly half of unique spike-specific TCRs reportedly avoided B.1.351 and B.1.1.7 mutated regions. Baseline seropositivity occurred in only six AZD1222 recipients.

The V end lost 5 bases, the J end lost 5 bases, and 10 bases lay between the germline ends. The length of the CDR3 is 13 residues. Germline V gene lookup returns CDR1 SGHTA and CDR2 FQGNSA. Sequencing was performed with immunoSEQ multiplex PCR; in TCRdb, only in-frame clones are kept and a portion is missing. The sample has about 110,000 clones; around 90% are singletons. The material sequenced was peripheral blood, taken on day 0 of AZD1222 vaccination. This clonotype was obtained from an adult in good health. The chain carries TRBV7-2 and TRBJ2-1, with unresolved D. The CDR3 DNA follows: TGTGCCAGCAGCCTCCGCGGCGACAATGAGCAGTTCTTC. This encodes CASSLRGDNEQFF. The complete variable domain, with remaining parts taken from reference TRBV7-2 and TRBJ2-1, reads GAGVSQSPSNKVTEKGKDVELRCDPISGHTALYWYRQSLGQGLEFLIYFQGNSAPDKSGLPSDRFSAERTGGSVSTLTIQRTQQEDSAVYLCASSLRGDNEQFFGPGTRLTVL.